This entry lists 2 T cell receptor beta chains sequenced from one sample in a study of human T cells and chemical hapten exposure. TCRdb analysed the RACE reads with MiXCR anew, one entry per CDR3 protein. The table lists 250,000 or so distinct CDR3 sequences, around 9.3% of them singletons. Time point: pre-sensitization, week 0. Treatment denoted: therapeutic diphenylcyclopropenone sensitization with weekly scalp DPC. Material: whole blood, obtained in connection with sensitization to the hapten diphenylcyclopropenone (DPC). All receptors derive from a woman aged 35 to 49 with alopecia areata. Some clones in this sample may be carry-over from other donors' samples.

This clonotype was counted ten times or more. The CDR3 loop is CASSERHRGQGMKTQYF. The CDR3 region has the DNA TGTGCCAGCAGTGAAAGGCATCGGGGACAGGGGATGAAGACCCAGTACTTC. The chain employs TRBV2 and TRBJ2-5, with TRBD1 matching 10 bases. Unmatched junction bases numbered 12, after V lost 2 bases and J lost 6 bases. Germline loops: CDR1 SNHLY, CDR2 FYNNEI. The CDR3 loop spans 17 amino acids.

Concerning this clonotype itself: A junction end diverges from the germline sequence, so it may reflect a read error. The chain links TRBV15 to TRBJ1-4, with a weak D call TRBD1 (6 bases). Germline loops: CDR1 LNHNV, CDR2 YYDKDF (reference sequence). CDR3 length: 12 residues. The CDR3: CATGRGNEKLFF. In DNA, the CDR3 is TGTGCCACCGGCAGGGGTAATGAAAAACTGTTTTTT.